Described below is a single TCR beta chain sequence and its context. Its antigen is unknown. Sequenced by immunoSEQ multiplex PCR; TCRdb stores in-frame clones only, minus some. The sample carries some 78,000 clones, more than 75% recorded once. Per germline, CDR1 SGHRS and CDR2 YFSETQ. The germline V and J ends were trimmed by 4 bases and 7 bases, with 18 bases remaining between them. The CDR3 covers 15 residues. This sample is drawn from a study of OX40 agonist ivuxolimab in advanced cancers. About the research overall: Dose-escalation cases comprised hepatocellular carcinoma, melanoma, renal cell or head and neck cancer. With a range of about 20 to 79, age averaged roughly 60 years, and about 80% were male. General study findings and limits: Both blood CD4+ and CD8+ T cells showed clonal growth by week 6 at 0.1 to 3.0 mg/kg.

Anyone with autoimmune disease history or systemic immunosuppression was excluded. The sequence was collected from an adult with an advanced solid tumor such as melanoma, head and neck, liver or kidney cancer. The sequenced sample was CD4+ or CD8+ T cells sorted from blood, obtained in a trial of the OX40 agonist ivuxolimab. The V call is TRBV5-1, the J call TRBJ2-1; possible D gene TRBD2, 5 bases. The CDR3 coding sequence is TGCGCCAGCAGCACTGGAGGACCGACTACTAATGAGCAGTTCTTC. It is translated as CASSTGGPTTNEQFF.